This T cell receptor beta chain was sequenced during a study of T cell repertoires in cytomegalovirus infection. Study-wide context: Recently identified HLA-C-restricted and well-studied HLA-B-restricted CMV epitopes were used. Public TCR beta signatures marked donors with CMV infection and the matching HLA.

Concerning this clonotype itself: Its antigen is unidentified.

In TCRdb, the reads were re-called with MiXCR into one record per CDR3 protein. The sample shows some 940,000 distinct CDR3 sequences, roughly a third of them seen only once. V lost 0 bases, J lost 1 base, and 7 bases lay in between. This CDR3 has 14 amino acids. Germline values: CDR1 SGDLS, CDR2 YYNGEE. Study-level points and caveats: In two of eight donors, the top clonotype was HLA-C-restricted CMV-specific. Based on cumulative public TCR beta family frequency, carriers of CMV plus the relevant HLA were identified.

The TCR comes from a human donor in good health (CMV status not recorded). Some clones in this sample may be carry-over from other donors' samples. This chain links TRBV9 with TRBJ2-5; no clear D. The sequencing here drew on cultured CD8+ T cells from PBMCs, taken from culture after CMV antigen stimulation. The CDR3 reads CASSVENTQETQYF. The CDR3 DNA is TGTGCCAGCAGCGTAGAGAATACCCAAGAGACCCAGTACTTC.